Shown below are 11 T cell receptor beta chains from a single sample sequenced in a study of CD8 T cells in Susac syndrome (dated by TCRdb to the late 2010s). Libraries were prepared through the immunoSEQ multiplex PCR assay. RNA was extracted using the RNeasy kit, and roughly 0.5 to 1 microgram was reverse transcribed with random hexamers. The public reads were reprocessed in TCRdb via fastp at Q25 and MiXCR, keeping in-frame beta chains. CDR3 protein sequences are deduplicated, and each keeps its most common genes and DNA. The sample contains about 100,000 distinct CDR3 sequences, 95% of them found a single time. The top ten clonotypes cover 0.3% to 0.35% of the sample. The sequenced sample consisted of CD8+ T cells from PBMCs. These receptors were obtained from a human donor with Susac syndrome.

The chain carries TRBV1 and TRBJ2-3. TRBV1 is described as a pseudogene. The CDR3 is made up of 11 amino acids. Here the CDR3 reads CTSKVTDTQYF. The DNA for the CDR3 is TGCACCAGCAAAGTTACAGATACGCAGTATTTT.

The chain uses TRBV29-1 and TRBJ2-3; D is possibly TRBD1 (6 bases). Per the germline V gene, CDR1 is SQVTM and CDR2 is ANQGSEA. Trimming shortened V by 5 bases and J by 7 bases, and 7 bases separated the two germline ends. The CDR3 length is 10 residues. CDR3 residues: CSVRGNTQYF. The CDR3 DNA reads TGCAGCGTTAGGGGGAATACGCAGTATTTT.

The chain joins TRBV29-1 to TRBJ1-2; 8 bases align to TRBD1. Germline assignment: CDR1 SQVTM and CDR2 ANQGSEA. The V gene end was trimmed by 3 bases and the J gene end by 8 bases; junction bases not matched to a gene: 8. The CDR3 spans 13 residues. CDR3 amino acids: CSVDAGQGGGYTF. The CDR3 coding sequence is TGCAGCGTTGATGCTGGACAGGGCGGAGGCTACACCTTC.

This clonotype was recorded only once. V gene TRBV9 combines with J gene TRBJ2-5, with TRBD1 identical over 7 bases. V shed 4 bases and J 1 base; nucleotides not matched to a gene: 4. The germline V gene encodes CDR1 SGDLS and CDR2 YYNGEE. The length of the CDR3 is 14 residues. The CDR3 protein is CASSPGQSQETQYF. CDR3 coding DNA: TGTGCCAGCAGCCCGGGACAGTCCCAAGAGACCCAGTACTTC.

The genes are TRBV27 and TRBJ1-1, with 7 nucleotides matching TRBD1. CDR1 is MNHEY, CDR2 SMNVEV, per germline (reference sequence). V was pared by 4 bases and J by 6 bases, with 5 bases of the junction left unmatched. CDR3 length equals 13 residues. This CDR3 reads CASSYRGGSEAFF. As DNA, the CDR3 is TGTGCCAGCAGTTACAGGGGAGGCTCTGAAGCTTTCTTT.

The chain combines TRBV29-1 with TRBJ2-2; a weak D match, TRBD2 (5 bases). There are 12 residues in the CDR3. The V end was cut by 3 bases, the J end by 7 bases, with 9 bases between. Germline V CDR1 and CDR2: SQVTM, ANQGSEA. The CDR3 bases are TGCAGCGTTGAGATCGGGAACGGGGAGCTGTTTTTT. This gives the protein CSVEIGNGELFF.

The rearrangement links TRBV20-1 to TRBJ2-1, with D maybe TRBD2 (6 bases). Germline V CDR1 and CDR2: DFQATT, SNEGSKA (reference sequence). The germline V and J ends were trimmed by 0 bases and 9 bases, with 18 bases remaining between them. This CDR3 has 15 amino acids. The CDR3 protein is CSARDHGGAKPEQFF. The CDR3 nucleotides read TGCAGTGCTAGAGATCATGGAGGGGCTAAGCCTGAGCAGTTCTTC.

This chain connects TRBV12-3 or TRBV12-4 to TRBJ2-3, with D unresolved. Trimming took 5 bases from V and 1 from J, leaving 13 bases between them. The CDR3 has 15 residues. The CDR3 loop reads CASSQPAIGTDTQYF. The DNA of the CDR3 is TGTGCCAGCAGTCAGCCGGCTATTGGCACAGATACGCAGTATTTT.

This clonotype was observed many times. The V gene is TRBV3-1, the J gene TRBJ2-7; D is unclear. The CDR3 runs to 13 residues. In germline, CDR1 is LGHDT, CDR2 YNNKEL (reference sequence). The ends were cut back, 1 base at V and 1 base at J, with 5 bases in the middle. The CDR3 spells CASSQGVSYEQYF. In nucleotides, the CDR3 is TGTGCCAGCAGCCAAGGGGTATCCTACGAGCAGTACTTC.

The chain recombines TRBV12-3 or TRBV12-4 with TRBJ1-5; D perhaps matches TRBD1 (5 bases). The V end lost 6 bases, the J end lost 9 bases, and 15 bases lay between the germline ends. CDR3 length: 13 amino acids. CDR3 protein: CASSSAEGWPQHF. The CDR3 nucleotides read TGTGCCAGCAGCTCGGCCGAGGGGTGGCCCCAGCATTTT.

J is TRBJ2-4 and V is TRBV7-9, with 7 bases identical to TRBD1. The CDR3 is 13 amino acids. Looked up from germline, CDR1 is SEHNR and CDR2 is FQNEAQ (reference sequence). The V and J ends lost 5 bases and 7 bases, in that order; junction bases with no gene match: 5. The CDR3 sequence: CASSLGQSNIQYF. CDR3 in DNA: TGTGCCAGCAGCCTGGGACAGTCTAACATTCAGTACTTC. The full variable domain, its missing parts supplied by reference TRBV7-9 and TRBJ2-4, is DTGVSQNPRHKITKRGQNVTFRCDPISEHNRLYWYRQTLGQGPEFLTYFQNEAQLEKSRLLSDRFSAERPKGSFSTLEIQRTEQGDSAMYLCASSLGQSNIQYFGAGTRLSVL.